The sample holds many counts of the clone carrying this TCR beta chain. What it recognizes is unknown. TCRdb re-called the reads with MiXCR, one entry per CDR3 protein. The sample includes approximately 1,000,000 distinct CDR3 sequences, 30% to 40% seen only once; the top ten take 10% to 15%. This entry belongs to a study of T cell repertoires in cytomegalovirus infection. Study-wide background: Recently identified HLA-C-restricted CMV epitopes were used, and well-studied HLA-B-restricted CMV epitopes were used as well.

Germline CDR1 and CDR2: SGHVS and FQNEAQ. The V segment lost 4 bases and the J segment 8 bases; nucleotides outside the gene matches: 7. The CDR3 extends over 15 amino acids. Sequenced material: cultured CD8+ T cells from PBMCs, taken from culture after CMV antigen stimulation. The chain links TRBV7-8 to TRBJ1-6, with 8 bases that match TRBD1. The sequence was obtained from a human donor in good health (CMV status not recorded). Some clones in this sample may be carry-over from other donors' samples. This CDR3 reads CASSSYRGYDSPLHF. The DNA of the CDR3 is TGTGCCAGCAGCTCCTACAGGGGGTACGATTCACCCCTCCACTTT.